This TCR beta chain was recovered during a study of T cell responses to AZD1222 COVID-19 vaccine. Whole-study results and caveats: Among vaccine-associated CD4 TCRs, coverage spanned spike, with dominance at 160-218 and 743-854. Targeting of unmutated variant regions was reportedly seen in nearly half of spike-specific TCRs.

Notes on this clone: The antigen is unknown.

Profiling relied on immunoSEQ multiplex PCR, and the TCRdb table lists in-frame clones only, not all of them. Of 120,000 to 150,000 clones detected, about 91% appear once; the ten largest clones hold about 3.3%. The germline V gene has CDR1 MDHEN and CDR2 SYDVKM. This CDR3 region has 13 residues. V was cut by 3 bases and J by 8 bases, with 13 bases left in between. The material sequenced was peripheral blood, taken on day 0 of MenACWY control vaccination. The rearrangement links TRBV28 to TRBJ1-2, with a tentative D call TRBD1 (5 bases). The clonotype comes from an adult in good health. The CDR3 nucleotides are TGTGCCAGCAGTTTCGGGGGGGTGCGAGGCTACACCTTC. It yields the protein CASSFGGVRGYTF.